The T cell receptor beta chain under discussion was sequenced for a study of shared clonotypes between healthy human individuals. CD8 cells regarded as naive lacked CD45RO, were positively chosen for CCR7, and omitted terminally differentiated effector memory CD45RA+ cells. The length of the CDR3 is 15 residues. Germline assignment: CDR1 SGHAT and CDR2 FQNNGV. Losses at the gene ends were 1 base for V and 4 bases for J; bases not matched to a gene: 3. Libraries were prepared by immunoSEQ multiplex PCR; TCRdb keeps only in-frame clonotypes and omits some of them. Of about 2.2 million clones listed, about 94% were seen once; the top ten hold 1.5% to 2%. A note on this clone: Its target is not known.

Study-level results: Around 5% of naive CD4 clonotypes were common to a few donors.

The receptor was derived from a man aged 18 to 30 in good health. Some clones in this sample may be carry-over from other donors' samples. This sequence joins TRBV11-2 and TRBJ2-7, with 11 bases identical to TRBD2. The sequencing input was naive CD8+ T cells from PBMCs. DNA of the CDR3: TGTGCCAGCAGCTTAGCCTCTAGCGGGAGGTACGAGCAGTACTTC. This encodes CASSLASSGRYEQYF.